These 22 T cell receptor beta chains originate from one sample sequenced in a study of T cell repertoires in cytomegalovirus infection. TCRdb re-called the reads with MiXCR, one entry per CDR3 protein. The sample has about 34,000 distinct CDR3 sequences; approximately 52% are singletons. The antigens for these receptors are not known. Sequenced material: CD8+ T cells from cultured PBMCs, taken from culture after CMV antigen stimulation. The receptors derive from a human donor in good health (CMV status not recorded). Some clones in this sample may be carry-over from other donors' samples.

V usage is TRBV14 and J usage is TRBJ2-3; 7 bases line up with TRBD2. V trimming: 2 bases; J trimming: 8 bases; junction bases outside the gene matches: 10. The CDR3 is 15 amino acids. Germline CDR1 and CDR2: SGHDN and FVKESK. The CDR3 reads CASSQRRGRGSTQYF. CDR3 DNA sequence: TGTGCCAGCAGCCAAAGAAGAGGGAGGGGATCTACGCAGTATTTT.

The chain couples TRBV7-9 to TRBJ1-1; D remains ambiguous. V gave up 5 bases and J gave up 4 bases, with 17 bases separating them. The CDR3 consists of 15 residues. Germline CDR1 reads SEHNR; CDR2 reads FQNEAQ (reference sequence). DNA of the CDR3: TGTGCCAGCAGCATCCAGACCGGCCGGAGCACTGAAGCTTTCTTT. Translated, it gives CASSIQTGRSTEAFF.

This clonotype occurred a few times. The chain uses TRBV7-3 and TRBJ2-1; 7 positions match TRBD1. Germline V gene sequence: CDR1 SGHTA, CDR2 FQGTGA. The CDR3 consists of 13 residues. Trimming cost V 4 bases and J 15 bases; bases outside gene matches: 12. CDR3 amino acids: CASSSDSLGGPFF. The CDR3 coding sequence is TGTGCCAGCAGCTCCGACTCCTTAGGGGGCCCGTTCTTC.

J is TRBJ2-7 and V is TRBV6-1, with 7 bases lining up with TRBD1. Germline CDR1 and CDR2: MNHNS and SASEGT. V was clipped by 3 bases and J by 3 bases; unmatched bases: 5. CDR3 length: 14 residues. CDR3 protein: CASSDSYRGYEQYF. The CDR3, as DNA: TGTGCCAGCAGTGATTCTTACAGGGGCTACGAGCAGTACTTC.

In this sample, this clonotype turned up a few times. This chain links TRBV4-1 with TRBJ1-5; perhaps TRBD1 as D (5 bases). V lost 0 bases to trimming and J lost 4 bases, with 13 bases between them. CDR3 length: 16 residues. The germline V gene has CDR1 MGHRA and CDR2 YSYEKL. The CDR3, as DNA: TGCGCCAGCAGCCAAGAGAAAGGGACCGCGAATCAGCCCCAGCATTTT. Translating gives CASSQEKGTANQPQHF.

The chain combines TRBV7-8 with TRBJ2-4; 14 nucleotides agree with TRBD2. This CDR3 spans 19 amino acids. The germline V gene encodes CDR1 SGHVS and CDR2 FQNEAQ. After removal of 4 bases from V and 1 base from J, the junction contained 9 bases not matched to a gene. CDR3 bases: TGTGCCAGCAGCTGGGGACTAGCGGGAGCCGAGGTGGCCAAAAACATTCAGTACTTC. It yields the protein CASSWGLAGAEVAKNIQYF.

This clonotype came up many times. The chain employs TRBV4-1 and TRBJ2-7, with 10 bases lining up with TRBD2. The junction had 7 bases not matched to a gene; V was cut back by 5 bases and J by 3 bases. The CDR3 has 15 residues. Germline-derived CDR1 and CDR2 are MGHRA and YSYEKL. The CDR3 DNA reads as TGCGCCAGCAGCGGTTCCTCTAGCGGGGGCTACGAGCAGTACTTC. It codes for CASSGSSSGGYEQYF.

This clonotype was counted only a few times. J is TRBJ1-3 and V is TRBV10-3; D remains unclear. The V end lost 6 bases, the J end lost 4 bases, and 4 bases lay between the germline ends. The germline gives CDR1 ENHRY, CDR2 SYGVKD. This CDR3 contains 11 residues. This CDR3 reads CAISFGNTIYF. The DNA for the CDR3 is TGTGCCATCAGCTTCGGAAACACCATATATTTT.

The chain joins TRBV3-1 to TRBJ2-3; D possibly corresponds to TRBD2 (6 bases). In germline, CDR1 is LGHDT, CDR2 YNNKEL (reference sequence). The CDR3 loop spans 15 amino acids. The germline V and J ends were trimmed by 3 bases and 3 bases, with 13 bases remaining between them. CDR3 sequence reads: CASSHFPGTTDTQYF. In DNA form, the CDR3 reads TGTGCCAGCAGCCACTTCCCAGGGACTACAGATACGCAGTATTTT.

The V gene is TRBV10-3, the J gene TRBJ2-7; D is unresolved. V lost 0 bases and J lost 2, with 2 bases in between. The CDR3 length is 12 residues. CDR1 is ENHRY and CDR2 is SYGVKD in the germline V gene. CDR3 sequence reads: CAISESAYEQYF. DNA for the CDR3: TGTGCCATCAGTGAGTCGGCCTACGAGCAGTACTTC.

This clonotype was observed a few times. This rearrangement joins TRBV7-9 to TRBJ1-4, with TRBD1 matching 9 bases. J was trimmed by 5 bases and V by 4 bases; bases with no gene match: 5. Per germline, CDR1 SEHNR and CDR2 FQNEAQ (reference sequence). This CDR3 spans 15 amino acids. The DNA for the CDR3 is TGTGCCAGCAGCTCTACAGGGGGCGAGAATGAAAAACTGTTTTTT. This encodes CASSSTGGENEKLFF. The variable domain in full, completed from reference TRBV7-9 and TRBJ1-4, reads DTGVSQNPRHKITKRGQNVTFRCDPISEHNRLYWYRQTLGQGPEFLTYFQNEAQLEKSRLLSDRFSAERPKGSFSTLEIQRTEQGDSAMYLCASSSTGGENEKLFFGSGTQLSVL.

The genes are TRBV10-3 and TRBJ1-5; 7 bases fit TRBD1. Per the germline V gene, CDR1 is ENHRY and CDR2 is SYGVKD. J gave up 3 bases and V 8 bases, and 1 base lay outside the gene matches. CDR3 length equals 12 residues. CDR3: CAIGTDNQPQHF. As DNA, the CDR3 is TGTGCCATCGGGACAGACAATCAGCCCCAGCATTTT.

This clonotype appeared a single time. The V call is TRBV27, the J call TRBJ2-2, with TRBD1 as a possible D gene (6 bases). Germline V gives CDR1 MNHEY, CDR2 SMNVEV (reference sequence). The ends were cut back, 2 bases at V and 3 bases at J, with 10 bases in the middle. The CDR3 runs to 15 residues. CDR3 DNA sequence: TGTGCCAGCAGTTTAGTACAGGGTTACACCGGGGAGCTGTTTTTT. Protein product: CASSLVQGYTGELFF.

The V and J genes are TRBV12-3 or TRBV12-4 and TRBJ2-2; the D gene is possibly TRBD1 (6 bases). This CDR3 is built from 17 residues. V was pared by 6 bases and J by 0 bases, with 17 bases between. CDR3 nucleotide sequence: TGTGCCAGCAGACCAAGGACAGCTACCTCGAACACCGGGGAGCTGTTTTTT. It yields the protein CASRPRTATSNTGELFF.

This clonotype has more than one count but fewer than ten. V usage is TRBV7-8 and J usage is TRBJ1-2, with 10 bases lining up with TRBD1. V dropped 5 bases and J dropped 4; count of bases not matched to a gene: 4. The CDR3 loop spans 14 amino acids. Germline loops: CDR1 SGHVS, CDR2 FQNEAQ. For the CDR3, the DNA is TGTGCCAGCAGCCCGGGACAGGGGCCCTATGGCTACACCTTC. As protein: CASSPGQGPYGYTF.

The chain carries TRBV27 and TRBJ2-3, with a possible D match to TRBD1 (6 bases). The germline V gene has CDR1 MNHEY and CDR2 SMNVEV (reference sequence). This CDR3 contains 14 residues. V gave up 2 bases and J gave up 4 bases, with 10 bases separating them. The DNA for the CDR3 is TGTGCCAGCAGTTTAGGCAGGGGCTCAGATACGCAGTATTTT. This gives the protein CASSLGRGSDTQYF.

The V and J genes are TRBV9 and TRBJ2-1; 10 positions agree with TRBD2. Trimming cost V 1 base and J 6 bases; bases outside gene matches: 10. Germline assignment: CDR1 SGDLS and CDR2 YYNGEE. The CDR3 consists of 17 residues. The CDR3 bases are TGTGCCAGCAGCGTACCGAGGGAGCGGGAGGGCCCCAATGAGCAGTTCTTC. It codes for CASSVPREREGPNEQFF.

This CDR3 is CAISESQGARQIGTGELFF. The CDR3 DNA reads as TGTGCCATCAGTGAGTCGCAGGGGGCGCGACAAATCGGCACCGGGGAGCTGTTTTTT. The rearrangement links TRBV10-3 to TRBJ2-2; 8 nucleotides line up with TRBD1. Germline V gene data show CDR1 as ENHRY and CDR2 as SYGVKD. The CDR3 has 19 residues. Trimming took 0 bases from V and 4 from J; bases not matched to a gene: 13.

The table lists this clonotype with a few counts. The chain links TRBV4-1 to TRBJ2-7; D perhaps matches TRBD2 (7 bases). From germline, CDR1 is MGHRA and CDR2 YSYEKL. The CDR3 length is 15 residues. Trimming cost V 1 base and J 3 bases, with 13 bases left between them. CDR3 amino acids: CASSQATGRVYEQYF. The CDR3 DNA reads TGCGCCAGCAGCCAAGCTACAGGGAGGGTCTACGAGCAGTACTTC.

The chain has TRBV6-5 and TRBJ1-2; possible D gene TRBD1, 5 bases. In germline, CDR1 is MNHEY, CDR2 SVGAGI. V shed 5 bases and J shed 6 bases, with 13 bases lying between them. CDR3 size: 13 residues. The CDR3 coding sequence is TGTGCCAGCAGTCCGGGGCTGCGTGATGGCTACACCTTC. Translated, it gives CASSPGLRDGYTF.

This clonotype has just a few counts. V usage is TRBV20-1 and J usage is TRBJ1-2; D gene ambiguous. The V gene lost 6 bases and the J gene lost 5 bases, with 19 bases spanning the gap. Germline CDR1 reads DFQATT; CDR2 reads SNEGSKA (reference sequence). The CDR3 is 14 residues long. CDR3 sequence (DNA): TGCAGTGCCCTGAGGGCTGGGATGGGGTATGGCTACACCTTC. It is translated as CSALRAGMGYGYTF.

Many counts were recorded for this clonotype. The chain couples TRBV28 to TRBJ2-5; a possible D gene is TRBD1 (5 bases). The length of the CDR3 is 15 residues. Trimming pared 1 base from V and 4 bases from J, leaving 13 bases between. CDR1 is MDHEN, CDR2 SYDVKM, per germline. The CDR3 DNA reads TGTGCCAGCAGTTTATTGGCCAGGGTAAGAGAGACCCAGTACTTC. Its translation is CASSLLARVRETQYF. The full variable domain, with the rest looked up from reference TRBV28 and TRBJ2-5, is DVKVTQSSRYLVKRTGEKVFLECVQDMDHENMFWYRQDPGLGLRLIYFSYDVKMKEKGDIPEGYSVSREKKERFSLILESASTNQTSMYLCASSLLARVRETQYFGPGTRLLVL.